A single sample is the source of the 28 T cell receptor beta chains below, sequenced in a study of Ad26.COV2.S vaccination and SARS-CoV-2 variants. Sequencing was performed with immunoSEQ multiplex PCR; in TCRdb, only in-frame clones are kept and a portion is missing. The table includes roughly 350,000 clones, around 89% detected once. The sample's treatment: some 19 received Ad26.COV2.S at low or high dose, single or two shots; a few received placebo; per-sample allocation not given. All samples were drawn on day 63, counting from the first vaccine or placebo injection. Source: peripheral blood, taken in a trial of Ad26.COV2.S vaccine versus placebo. The receptors derive from a person between 18 and 65 years old who received the Ad26.COV2.S COVID-19 vaccine or a placebo.

V is TRBV15 and J is TRBJ2-7; 7 bases are shared with TRBD1. CDR3 length: 14 residues. Germline CDR1 and CDR2: LNHNV and YYDKDF (reference sequence). The J segment lost 0 bases and the V segment lost 5 bases, leaving 4 bases of the junction unmatched. Here the CDR3 DNA reads TGTGCCACCAGCCTAGACAGGGCCTCCTACGAGCAGTACTTC. Amino acid sequence: CATSLDRASYEQYF.

The chain has TRBV7-9 and TRBJ2-2; 12 bases fit TRBD2. Germline-derived CDR1 and CDR2 are SEHNR and FQNEAQ (reference sequence). V dropped 4 bases and J dropped 6; count of bases not matched to a gene: 9. There are 17 residues in the CDR3. The CDR3 DNA is TGTGCCAGCAGCTCCCGGAGTCTAGCGGGAGGGCCCGGGGAGCTGTTTTTT. It is translated as CASSSRSLAGGPGELFF.

The chain links TRBV6-2 or TRBV6-3 to TRBJ1-5; weak D call: TRBD1 (5 bases). V shed 2 bases and J shed 6 bases, with 14 bases lying between them. Germline assignment: CDR1 MNHEY and CDR2 SVGEGT. There are 15 residues in the CDR3. The CDR3 coding sequence is TGTGCCAGCAGTTACACCACAGGTCCCGGTCAGCCCCAGCATTTT. Translating gives CASSYTTGPGQPQHF.

This sequence joins TRBV19 and TRBJ1-1, with a weak D call TRBD1 (5 bases). The CDR3 consists of 14 residues. V lost 3 bases and J 2 bases, leaving 10 bases between the germline ends. The germline CDR1 and CDR2 sequences are LNHDA and SQIVND (reference sequence). The CDR3 sequence is CASSMGQANTEAFF. In DNA form, the CDR3 reads TGTGCCAGTAGTATGGGGCAGGCAAACACTGAAGCTTTCTTT.

CDR3 in amino acids: CAWSGRDRGTYEQYF. CDR3 nucleotides: TGTGCCTGGAGTGGACGGGACAGGGGAACCTACGAGCAGTACTTC. The chain couples TRBV30 to TRBJ2-7; 10 nucleotides agree with TRBD1. Looked up from germline, CDR1 is GTSNPN and CDR2 is SVGIG (reference sequence). V was pared by 1 base and J by 2 bases, with 5 bases of the junction left unmatched. The CDR3 loop spans 15 amino acids.

This chain uses TRBV6-2 or TRBV6-3 with TRBJ2-3; 9 positions match TRBD1. CDR1 is MNHEY and CDR2 is SVGEGT in the germline V gene. J gave up 2 bases and V 5 bases, and 8 bases lay outside the gene matches. The CDR3 runs 16 residues. As DNA, the CDR3 is TGTGCCAGCAGTCCAGGACAGGGGACACACACAGATACGCAGTATTTT. Its translation is CASSPGQGTHTDTQYF.

The chain employs TRBV3-1 (or the pseudogene TRBV3-2) and TRBJ2-3, with TRBD2 matching over 11 bases. CDR1 is LGHDT and CDR2 is YNNKEL in the germline V gene (reference sequence). Unmatched junction bases numbered 11, after V lost 0 bases and J lost 6 bases. The CDR3 extends over 18 amino acids. The CDR3 coding sequence is TGTGCCAGCAGCCAAGATCCAACTAGCGGGAGCCGAGGGGATACGCAGTATTTT. Encoded protein: CASSQDPTSGSRGDTQYF.

This chain uses TRBV25-1 with TRBJ2-1, with D perhaps TRBD2 (5 bases). The CDR3 has 16 residues. From germline, CDR1 is MGHDK and CDR2 SYGVNS. Trimming left V 2 bases short and J 4 bases short, with 15 bases between. The CDR3 here is CASSEGPADYYNEQFF. The CDR3 coding sequence is TGTGCCAGCAGTGAAGGGCCAGCGGATTATTACAATGAGCAGTTCTTC.

The rearrangement links TRBV13 to TRBJ2-5; 8 bases are a match to TRBD1. CDR1 is PRHDT, CDR2 FYEKMQ, per germline (reference sequence). V gave up 5 bases and J gave up 1 base; unmatched junction bases: 6. CDR3 length equals 15 residues. In DNA form, the CDR3 reads TGTGCCAGCAGCACCGGGACAGGACGCCAAGAGACCCAGTACTTC. It translates to CASSTGTGRQETQYF.

This CDR3 reads CASSLARGWNAPTNEKLFF. For the CDR3, the DNA is TGTGCCAGCAGCTTGGCCCGGGGTTGGAATGCCCCAACTAATGAAAAACTGTTTTTT. V gene TRBV5-6 combines with J gene TRBJ1-4; no clear D gene. CDR1 and CDR2 from the germline V gene are SGHDT and YYEEEE. Trimming left V 0 bases short and J 0 bases short, with 18 bases between. This CDR3 is 19 amino acids long.

The chain carries TRBV19 and TRBJ2-2; D is unresolved. CDR1 is LNHDA, CDR2 SQIVND, per germline (reference sequence). Trimming stripped 3 bases from V and 0 bases from J, with 5 bases between. The CDR3 is 14 amino acids. The CDR3 DNA follows: TGTGCCAGTAGTATCACAGCGAACACCGGGGAGCTGTTTTTT. It yields the protein CASSITANTGELFF.

The V and J genes are TRBV29-1 and TRBJ2-1; TRBD2 matches at 8 bases. The germline V gene encodes CDR1 SQVTM and CDR2 ANQGSEA. The CDR3 has 14 residues. The V segment lost 7 bases and the J segment 7 bases; nucleotides outside the gene matches: 12. DNA of the CDR3: TGCAGCGCTGGTAGGGTCGGGAGGGAGAATGAGCAGTTCTTC. Translated: CSAGRVGRENEQFF.

The rearrangement links TRBV9 to TRBJ2-6; D perhaps matches TRBD1 (6 bases). V lost 2 bases and J 0 bases, leaving 9 bases between the germline ends. CDR1 and CDR2 (germline): SGDLS, YYNGEE. The CDR3 has 16 residues. CDR3 DNA sequence: TGTGCCAGCAGCGTGGGACATTTCTCTGGGGCCAACGTCCTGACTTTC. Translation: CASSVGHFSGANVLTF.

This chain's CDR3 is CASMGQNTDTQYF. The CDR3 DNA sequence: TGTGCCAGCATGGGACAAAATACAGATACGCAGTATTTT. This chain connects TRBV6-5 to TRBJ2-3, with TRBD1 as a possible D gene (6 bases). Trimming shortened V by 7 bases and J by 3 bases, and 11 bases separated the two germline ends. This CDR3 is built from 13 residues. CDR1 MNHEY and CDR2 SVGAGI come from the germline V gene.

J is TRBJ2-4 and V is TRBV30; maybe TRBD1 (6 bases). The CDR3 is 14 amino acids. With 8 bases removed from V and 0 bases from J, the gap between germline ends came to 14 bases. Germline V gives CDR1 GTSNPN, CDR2 SVGIG (reference sequence). CDR3 loop: CASSQGLAKNIQYF. The CDR3 bases are TGTGCCAGTTCACAGGGTTTAGCCAAAAACATTCAGTACTTC.

The rearrangement links TRBV7-8 to TRBJ1-5; the D is unclear. The CDR3 extends over 14 amino acids. V was cut by 1 base and J by 4 bases, with 8 bases left in between. Germline CDR1 is SGHVS and CDR2 is FQNEAQ. CDR3 DNA: TGTGCCAGCAGCTTAGGTCAGTTTAATCAGCCCCAGCATTTT. This gives the protein CASSLGQFNQPQHF.

This clone turned up a few times. J is TRBJ1-2 and V is TRBV19; no clear D. CDR1 LNHDA and CDR2 SQIVND come from the germline V gene (reference sequence). V lost 5 bases to trimming and J lost 7 bases, with 11 bases between them. There are 12 residues in the CDR3. The CDR3 DNA reads as TGTGCCAGTAGTCCGACCGAGTCTGGCTACACCTTC. Protein product: CASSPTESGYTF.

The chain has TRBV12-3 or TRBV12-4 and TRBJ2-7, with D uncertain. There are 12 residues in the CDR3. Deletions cut 1 base from V and 5 bases from J, with 6 bases between. The CDR3 DNA sequence: TGTGCCAGCAGTTTAGTACCAGACGAGCAGTACTTC. Protein product: CASSLVPDEQYF.

CDR3 in DNA: TGTGCCAGCAGCGCGACGGACACCGGGGAGCTGTTTTTT. This gives the protein CASSATDTGELFF. The chain employs TRBV7-3 and TRBJ2-2; D is unclear. Trimming cost V 5 bases and J 3 bases, with 7 bases left between them. Germline CDR1 and CDR2: SGHTA and FQGTGA. This CDR3 region has 13 residues.

The chain couples TRBV4-2 to TRBJ2-2; TRBD1 agrees at 9 bases. The CDR3 has 14 residues. Trimming took 8 bases from V and 6 from J; bases not matched to a gene: 7. Germline V CDR1 and CDR2: LGHNA, YNFKEQ. CDR3 protein: CASLGQGKAGELFF. The CDR3 DNA sequence: TGTGCCAGCCTTGGACAGGGGAAGGCCGGGGAGCTGTTTTTT.

V is TRBV18 and J is TRBJ1-1; 10 positions agree with TRBD1. Germline V gene lookup returns CDR1 KGHSH and CDR2 LQKENI. This CDR3 spans 16 amino acids. After removal of 3 bases from V and 6 bases from J, the junction contained 10 bases not matched to a gene. The CDR3 sequence is CASSPTPGQGWAEAFF. The CDR3 DNA reads TGTGCCAGCTCACCTACCCCGGGACAGGGGTGGGCTGAAGCTTTCTTT.

To note about this clone: The junction shows a germline mismatch at one end, possibly a read error. The V gene is TRBV6-2 or TRBV6-3, the J gene TRBJ2-3; D remains ambiguous. CDR3 length equals 12 residues. Germline CDR1 reads MNHEY; CDR2 reads SVGEGT. CDR3 sequence reads: CASSHSRDTQYF. DNA for the CDR3: TGTGCCAGCAGTCACTCCCGGGATACGCAGTATTTT.

The J gene is TRBJ2-7, the V gene TRBV4-1; D uncertain. Germline V gene lookup returns CDR1 MGHRA and CDR2 YSYEKL. This CDR3 has 14 amino acids. With 0 bases removed from V and 2 bases from J, the gap between germline ends came to 8 bases. CDR3 sequence: CASSQEYAAYEQYF. The DNA of the CDR3 is TGCGCCAGCAGCCAAGAATACGCGGCCTACGAGCAGTACTTC.

This clone was found once. Additional DNA sequences in this sample encode the identical CDR3. This chain links TRBV7-3 with TRBJ1-1; no definite D call. Per germline, CDR1 SGHTA and CDR2 FQGTGA. This CDR3 has 13 amino acids. V was clipped by 5 bases and J by 0 bases, with 7 bases between them. CDR3 coding DNA: TGTGCCAGCAGCCTCACGCTGAACACTGAAGCTTTCTTT. Its protein is CASSLTLNTEAFF.

This clone came up a few times. The rearrangement links TRBV7-9 to TRBJ2-7, with 9 bases fitting TRBD2. The CDR3 length is 21 residues. With V trimmed by 5 bases and J by 3 bases, 26 bases remained unmatched. The germline CDR1 and CDR2 sequences are SEHNR and FQNEAQ (reference sequence). This chain's CDR3 is CASSRAESGSSGDSALYEQYF. CDR3 bases: TGTGCCAGCAGCAGGGCCGAGTCCGGGTCTAGCGGGGATTCGGCCCTCTACGAGCAGTACTTC.

The rearrangement joins TRBV9 to TRBJ1-1; tentatively, D is TRBD1 (5 bases). The CDR3 totals 15 residues. The germline CDR1 and CDR2 sequences are SGDLS and YYNGEE. V lost 4 bases and J 1 base, leaving 14 bases between the germline ends. CDR3 residues: CASSTRPGPNTEAFF. CDR3 DNA sequence: TGTGCCAGCAGCACAAGACCGGGACCGAACACTGAAGCTTTCTTT. The whole variable domain, remainder taken from reference TRBV9 and TRBJ1-1, is DSGVTQTPKHLITATGQRVTLRCSPRSGDLSVYWYQQSLDQGLQFLIQYYNGEERAKGNILERFSAQQFPDLHSELNLSSLELGDSALYFCASSTRPGPNTEAFFGQGTRLTVV.

This clone was seen a handful of times. The genes are TRBV4-2 and TRBJ1-3, with 9 bases fitting TRBD1. Losses at the gene ends were 5 bases for V and 0 bases for J; bases not matched to a gene: 17. Germline assignment: CDR1 LGHNA and CDR2 YNFKEQ. This CDR3 region has 20 residues. CDR3 nucleotides: TGTGCCAGCAGCGGAAGGGCCCCGGGACAGGGACCTTTCTCTGGAAACACCATATATTTT. Translating gives CASSGRAPGQGPFSGNTIYF.

To note about this clone: Other DNA variants within this sample encode the same CDR3. The genes are TRBV24-1 and TRBJ2-7, with D maybe TRBD1 (5 bases). The CDR3 contains 14 residues. CDR1 KGHDR and CDR2 SFDVKD come from the germline V gene. V lost 2 bases to trimming and J lost 2 bases, with 9 bases between them. CDR3 sequence: CATSDSRAPYEQYF. The CDR3, as DNA: TGTGCCACCAGTGATTCCAGGGCACCCTACGAGCAGTACTTC.